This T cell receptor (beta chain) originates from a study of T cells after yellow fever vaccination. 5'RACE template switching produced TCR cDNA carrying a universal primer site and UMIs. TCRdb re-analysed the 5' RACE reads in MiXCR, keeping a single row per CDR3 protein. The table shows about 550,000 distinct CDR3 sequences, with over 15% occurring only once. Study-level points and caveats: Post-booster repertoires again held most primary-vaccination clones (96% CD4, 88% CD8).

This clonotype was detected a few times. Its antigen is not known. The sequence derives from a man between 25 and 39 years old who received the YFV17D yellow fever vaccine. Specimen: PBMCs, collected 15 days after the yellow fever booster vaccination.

This chain's CDR3 is CRGDRDYGYTF. The CDR3 DNA sequence: TGCAGGGGTGACAGGGACTATGGCTACACCTTC. V and J are TRBV20-1 and TRBJ1-2, with 7 positions matching TRBD1. This CDR3 is 11 amino acids long. The germline CDR1 and CDR2 sequences are DFQATT and SNEGSKA (reference sequence).